Listed here are 5 T cell receptor beta chains from one sample, sequenced in a study of response to subunit inactivated influenza vaccine. TCRdb passed the RT-PCR reads through MiXCR, listing each CDR3 protein once. The data contain approximately 160,000 distinct CDR3 sequences, roughly 10% of them singletons. Sequencing used CD8+ T cells sorted from PBMCs, obtained 23 to 25 months after vaccination. These receptor sequences come from a man between 45 and 75 years old who received an inactivated influenza vaccine.

Ten or more counts support this clonotype. The chain has TRBV29-1 and TRBJ1-2, with D uncertain. Trimming took 5 bases from V and 2 from J, leaving 9 bases between them. The CDR3 is made up of 12 amino acids. The germline CDR1 and CDR2 sequences are SQVTM and ANQGSEA. Here the CDR3 reads CSVPVGNYGYTF. The CDR3 DNA reads TGCAGCGTTCCGGTCGGGAACTATGGCTACACCTTC.

In its sample, this clonotype was seen a few times. The chain is built from TRBV9 and TRBJ2-1; 7 bases fit TRBD1. Germline V lookup: CDR1 SGDLS, CDR2 YYNGEE. The CDR3 loop spans 14 amino acids. With 3 bases clipped from V and 2 bases from J, the junction kept 2 bases outside the gene matches. This CDR3 is CASSGQGTYNEQFF. Written as DNA, the CDR3 is TGTGCCAGCAGCGGACAGGGTACCTACAATGAGCAGTTCTTC.

This clonotype was picked up a small number of times. This chain's CDR3 is CASRPTWDEQFF. The CDR3 DNA sequence: TGTGCCAGCAGACCGACGTGGGATGAGCAGTTCTTC. This chain joins TRBV7-2 and TRBJ2-1; no clear D. The germline CDR1 and CDR2 sequences are SGHTA and FQGNSA. The CDR3 loop spans 12 amino acids. Trimming removed 6 bases at V and 8 bases at J, with 11 bases between. The variable domain in full, with the rest retrieved from reference TRBV7-2 and TRBJ2-1, is GAGVSQSPSNKVTEKGKDVELRCDPISGHTALYWYRQSLGQGLEFLIYFQGNSAPDKSGLPSDRFSAERTGGSVSTLTIQRTQQEDSAVYLCASRPTWDEQFFGPGTRLTVL.

This clonotype was observed a few times. In DNA form, the CDR3 reads TGTGCCAGCAGCCAAGTAGGATTAGGGTCCGTCAAAAACATTCAGTACTTC. It yields the protein CASSQVGLGSVKNIQYF. V usage is TRBV4-2 and J usage is TRBJ2-4; D unresolved. The germline V and J ends were trimmed by 1 base and 3 bases, with 16 bases remaining between them. This CDR3 has 17 amino acids. Germline assignment: CDR1 LGHNA and CDR2 YNFKEQ.

This clonotype was seen only once. The CDR3 ends on some other residue instead of the conserved phenylalanine or tryptophan, so this is likely a read error. The V call is TRBV30, the J call TRBJ2-1; tentative D call: TRBD1 (6 bases). Germline V gene data show CDR1 as GTSNPN and CDR2 as SVGIG (reference sequence). The CDR3 is 14 residues long. The V end was cut by 7 bases, the J end by 5 bases, with 18 bases between. The DNA of the CDR3 is TGTGCCTTCGCTGGGGACATGGGAAACAATGAGCAGTTCTCC. Amino acids: CAFAGDMGNNEQFS.